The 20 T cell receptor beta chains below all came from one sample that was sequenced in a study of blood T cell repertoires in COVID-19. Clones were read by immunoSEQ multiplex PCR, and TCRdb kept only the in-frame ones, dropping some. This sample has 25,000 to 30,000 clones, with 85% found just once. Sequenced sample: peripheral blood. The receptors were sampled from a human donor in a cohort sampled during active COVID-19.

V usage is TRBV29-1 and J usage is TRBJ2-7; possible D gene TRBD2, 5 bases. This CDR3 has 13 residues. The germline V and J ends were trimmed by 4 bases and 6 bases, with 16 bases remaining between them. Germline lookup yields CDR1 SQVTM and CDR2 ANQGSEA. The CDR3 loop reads CSVGRQGRPEQYF. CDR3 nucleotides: TGCAGCGTTGGGAGGCAAGGCAGGCCCGAGCAGTACTTC.

The CDR3 reads CASSLRGYYGYTF. CDR3 sequence (DNA): TGTGCCAGCAGTTTGCGAGGGTACTATGGCTACACCTTC. The chain carries TRBV27 and TRBJ1-2; no definite D call. V shed 3 bases and J shed 3 bases, with 8 bases lying between them. Germline CDR1 is MNHEY and CDR2 is SMNVEV (reference sequence). The CDR3 has 13 residues.

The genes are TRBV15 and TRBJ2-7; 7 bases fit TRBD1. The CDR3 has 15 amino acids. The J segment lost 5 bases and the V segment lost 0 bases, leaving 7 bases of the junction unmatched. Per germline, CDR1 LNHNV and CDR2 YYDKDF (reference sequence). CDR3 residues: CATSRDGTVLDEQYF. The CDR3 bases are TGTGCCACCAGCAGAGATGGGACAGTTCTTGACGAGCAGTACTTC.

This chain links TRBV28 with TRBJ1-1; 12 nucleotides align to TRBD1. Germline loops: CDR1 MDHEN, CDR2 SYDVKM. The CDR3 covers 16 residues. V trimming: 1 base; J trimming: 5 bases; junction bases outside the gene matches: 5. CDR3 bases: TGTGCCAGCAGTTTATCGGGACAGGGGGCTAGGACTGAAGCTTTCTTT. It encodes CASSLSGQGARTEAFF. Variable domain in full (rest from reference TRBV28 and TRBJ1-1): DVKVTQSSRYLVKRTGEKVFLECVQDMDHENMFWYRQDPGLGLRLIYFSYDVKMKEKGDIPEGYSVSREKKERFSLILESASTNQTSMYLCASSLSGQGARTEAFFGQGTRLTVV.

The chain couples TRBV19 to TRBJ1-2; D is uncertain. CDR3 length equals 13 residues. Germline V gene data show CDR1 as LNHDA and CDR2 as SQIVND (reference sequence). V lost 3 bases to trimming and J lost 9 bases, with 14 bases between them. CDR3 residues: CASSMSGPGSYTF. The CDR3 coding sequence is TGTGCCAGTAGTATGTCTGGCCCTGGCAGCTACACCTTC. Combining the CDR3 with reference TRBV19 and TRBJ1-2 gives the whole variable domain DGGITQSPKYLFRKEGQNVTLSCEQNLNHDAMYWYRQDPGQGLRLIYYSQIVNDFQKGDIAEGYSVSREKKESFPLTVTSAQKNPTAFYLCASSMSGPGSYTFGSGTRLTVV.

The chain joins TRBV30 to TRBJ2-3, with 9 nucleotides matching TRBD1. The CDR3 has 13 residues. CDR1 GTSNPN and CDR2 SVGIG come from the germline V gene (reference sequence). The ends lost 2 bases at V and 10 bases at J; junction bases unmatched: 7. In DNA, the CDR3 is TGTGCCTGGAGTACCCCTGGGACAGGGTCGCAGTATTTT. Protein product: CAWSTPGTGSQYF.

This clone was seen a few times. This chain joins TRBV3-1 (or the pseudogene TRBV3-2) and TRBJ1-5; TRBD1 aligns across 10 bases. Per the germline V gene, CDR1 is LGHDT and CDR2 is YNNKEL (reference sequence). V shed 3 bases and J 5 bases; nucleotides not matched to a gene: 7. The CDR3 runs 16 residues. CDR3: CASSHRGQGRHQPQHF. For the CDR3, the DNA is TGTGCCAGCAGCCACCGGGGACAGGGGAGGCATCAGCCCCAGCATTTT.

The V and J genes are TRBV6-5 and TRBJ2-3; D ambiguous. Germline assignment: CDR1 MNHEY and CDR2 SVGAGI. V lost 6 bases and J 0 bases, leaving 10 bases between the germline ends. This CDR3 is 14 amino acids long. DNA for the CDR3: TGTGCCAGCAGACAGCTCTCTAGCACAGATACGCAGTATTTT. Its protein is CASRQLSSTDTQYF.

The DNA for the CDR3 is TGTGCCACCAGTGCCCGACAGGGTTCCTATGGCTACACCTTC. Translation: CATSARQGSYGYTF. The J gene is TRBJ1-2, the V gene TRBV24-1; 7 bases map to TRBD1. The CDR3 covers 14 residues. V lost 5 bases, J lost 4 bases, and 6 bases stayed unmatched. In germline, CDR1 is KGHDR, CDR2 SFDVKD.

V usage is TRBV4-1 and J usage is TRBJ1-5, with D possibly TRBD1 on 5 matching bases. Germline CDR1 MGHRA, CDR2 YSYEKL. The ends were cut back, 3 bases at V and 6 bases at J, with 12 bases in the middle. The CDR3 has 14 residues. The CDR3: CASSQLDSTQPQHF. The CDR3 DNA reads TGCGCCAGCAGCCAGCTCGACAGTACTCAGCCCCAGCATTTT.

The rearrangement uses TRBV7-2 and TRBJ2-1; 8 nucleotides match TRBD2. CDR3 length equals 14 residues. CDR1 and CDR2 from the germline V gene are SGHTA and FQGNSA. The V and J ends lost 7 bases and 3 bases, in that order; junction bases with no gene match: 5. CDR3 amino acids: CASILAGVYNEQFF. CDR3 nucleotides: TGTGCCAGCATTCTAGCGGGCGTCTACAATGAGCAGTTCTTC.

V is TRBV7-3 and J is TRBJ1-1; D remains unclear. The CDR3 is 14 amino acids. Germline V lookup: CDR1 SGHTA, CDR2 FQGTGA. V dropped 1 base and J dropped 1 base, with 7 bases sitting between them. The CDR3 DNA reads TGTGCCAGCAGCTTAATTCCAGGGAACACTGAAGCTTTCTTT. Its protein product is CASSLIPGNTEAFF. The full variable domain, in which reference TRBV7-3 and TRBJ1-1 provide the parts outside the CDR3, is GAGVSQTPSNKVTEKGKYVELRCDPISGHTALYWYRQSLGQGPEFLIYFQGTGAADDSGLPNDRFFAVRPEGSVSTLKIQRTERGDSAVYLCASSLIPGNTEAFFGQGTRLTVV.

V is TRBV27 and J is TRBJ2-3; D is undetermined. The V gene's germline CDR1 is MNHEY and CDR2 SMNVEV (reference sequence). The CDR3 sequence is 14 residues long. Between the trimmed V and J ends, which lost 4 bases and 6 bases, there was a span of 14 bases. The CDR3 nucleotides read TGTGCCAGCAGTTATGATTACCTACGGGATACGCAGTATTTT. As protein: CASSYDYLRDTQYF.

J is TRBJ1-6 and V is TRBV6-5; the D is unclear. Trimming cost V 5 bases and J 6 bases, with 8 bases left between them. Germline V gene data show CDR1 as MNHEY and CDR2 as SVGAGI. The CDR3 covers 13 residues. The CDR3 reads CASSPGLNSPLHF. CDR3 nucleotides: TGTGCCAGCAGTCCAGGACTTAATTCACCCCTCCACTTT.

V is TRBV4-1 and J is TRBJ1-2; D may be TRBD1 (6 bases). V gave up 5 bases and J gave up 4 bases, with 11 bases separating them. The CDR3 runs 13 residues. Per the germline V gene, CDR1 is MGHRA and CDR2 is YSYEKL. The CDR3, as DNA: TGCGCCAGCAGCGCGACAGGACCCTATGGCTACACCTTC. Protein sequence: CASSATGPYGYTF.

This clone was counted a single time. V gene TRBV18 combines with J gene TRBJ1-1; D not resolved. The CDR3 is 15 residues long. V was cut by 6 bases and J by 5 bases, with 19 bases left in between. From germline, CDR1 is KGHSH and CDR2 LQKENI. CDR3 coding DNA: TGTGCCAGCTCTCCAAGCGGTGTCTTCAGGACTGAAGCTTTCTTT. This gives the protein CASSPSGVFRTEAFF. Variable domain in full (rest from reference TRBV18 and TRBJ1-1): NAGVMQNPRHLVRRRGQEARLRCSPMKGHSHVYWYRQLPEEGLKFMVYLQKENIIDESGMPKERFSAEFPKEGPSILRIQQVVRGDSAAYFCASSPSGVFRTEAFFGQGTRLTVV.

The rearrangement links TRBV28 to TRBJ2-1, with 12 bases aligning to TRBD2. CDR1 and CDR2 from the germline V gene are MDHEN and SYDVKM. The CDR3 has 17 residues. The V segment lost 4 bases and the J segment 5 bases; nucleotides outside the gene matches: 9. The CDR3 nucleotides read TGTGCCAGCAGTTCAGTAGGAGGACTAGCGGGACACAATGAGCAGTTCTTC. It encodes CASSSVGGLAGHNEQFF.

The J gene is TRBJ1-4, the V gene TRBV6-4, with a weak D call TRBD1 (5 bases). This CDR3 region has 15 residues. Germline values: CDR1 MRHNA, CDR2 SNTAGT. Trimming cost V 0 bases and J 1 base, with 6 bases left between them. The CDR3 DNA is TGTGCCAGCAGTGACTCCGGGGGAACTAATGAAAAACTGTTTTTT. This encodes CASSDSGGTNEKLFF.

CDR3 region: CASGTGIGLSNQPQHF. The DNA for the CDR3 is TGTGCCAGCGGGACAGGGATCGGTTTGAGCAATCAGCCCCAGCATTTT. This rearrangement joins TRBV27 to TRBJ1-5; 9 nucleotides line up with TRBD1. J gave up 1 base and V 8 bases, and 9 bases lay outside the gene matches. The CDR3 totals 16 residues. The germline V gene has CDR1 MNHEY and CDR2 SMNVEV (reference sequence).

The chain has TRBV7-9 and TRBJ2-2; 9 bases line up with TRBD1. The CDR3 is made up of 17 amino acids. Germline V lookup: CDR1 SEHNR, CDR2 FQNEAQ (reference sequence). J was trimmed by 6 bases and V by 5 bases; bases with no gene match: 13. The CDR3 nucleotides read TGTGCCAGCAGCACCGGGACAGGGAAAACCATCCCCGGGGAGCTGTTTTTT. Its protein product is CASSTGTGKTIPGELFF. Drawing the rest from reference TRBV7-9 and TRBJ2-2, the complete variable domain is DTGVSQNPRHKITKRGQNVTFRCDPISEHNRLYWYRQTLGQGPEFLTYFQNEAQLEKSRLLSDRFSAERPKGSFSTLEIQRTEQGDSAMYLCASSTGTGKTIPGELFFGEGSRLTVL.